The 29 T cell receptor beta chains below all came from one sample that was sequenced in a study of blood T cell repertoires in COVID-19. The data were produced by immunoSEQ multiplex PCR, yet TCRdb's version contains in-frame clones alone and is incomplete. The sample holds 140,000 to 150,000 clones, approximately 91% seen once. Material for sequencing was peripheral blood. These receptors came from a human donor in a cohort sampled during active COVID-19.

The V and J genes are TRBV9 and TRBJ2-1; 7 nucleotides align to TRBD1. The trim removed 1 base at V and 4 bases at J, leaving 2 bases unmatched. CDR1 and CDR2 from the germline V gene are SGDLS and YYNGEE. The CDR3 loop spans 14 amino acids. The CDR3 loop reads CASSVRGQYNEQFF. The CDR3 DNA reads TGTGCCAGCAGCGTAAGGGGACAGTACAATGAGCAGTTCTTC.

This chain joins TRBV5-1 and TRBJ1-4, with 9 bases aligning to TRBD1. The CDR3 is 14 residues long. With 3 bases clipped from V and 8 bases from J, the junction kept 5 bases outside the gene matches. The germline gives CDR1 SGHRS, CDR2 YFSETQ. CDR3 bases: TGCGCCAGCAGCTCCGGGACAGGGCGGGAAAAACTGTTTTTT. Amino acids: CASSSGTGREKLFF.

The CDR3 region has the DNA TGTGCCAGCAAGTCCGGGACAGTGTCGGGTACGCAGTATTTT. Translation gives CASKSGTVSGTQYF. V and J are TRBV28 and TRBJ2-3, with 7 bases fitting TRBD1. Germline V gene lookup returns CDR1 MDHEN and CDR2 SYDVKM. This CDR3 has 14 residues. Unmatched junction bases numbered 12, after V lost 7 bases and J lost 8 bases.

The CDR3 protein is CASSLYHPTSGRRVAETQYF. The CDR3 coding sequence is TGTGCCAGCAGTTTATACCACCCCACTAGCGGCCGACGAGTGGCGGAGACCCAGTACTTC. The V gene is TRBV28, the J gene TRBJ2-5; TRBD2 matches at 8 bases. After removal of 1 base from V and 5 bases from J, the junction contained 21 bases not matched to a gene. The CDR3 is 20 residues long. Germline V gives CDR1 MDHEN, CDR2 SYDVKM.

The chain has TRBV28 and TRBJ1-5; 8 nucleotides line up with TRBD1. From germline, CDR1 is MDHEN and CDR2 SYDVKM. The CDR3 loop spans 15 amino acids. Losses at the gene ends were 6 bases for V and 3 bases for J; bases not matched to a gene: 7. In nucleotides, the CDR3 is TGTGCCAGCAGCTACCTGACAGGGGTCAATCAGCCCCAGCATTTT. It yields the protein CASSYLTGVNQPQHF. Full variable domain (missing parts from reference TRBV28 and TRBJ1-5): DVKVTQSSRYLVKRTGEKVFLECVQDMDHENMFWYRQDPGLGLRLIYFSYDVKMKEKGDIPEGYSVSREKKERFSLILESASTNQTSMYLCASSYLTGVNQPQHFGDGTRLSIL.

This clone was seen a single time. The rearrangement joins TRBV6-6 to TRBJ1-3; D is possibly TRBD1 (5 bases). Germline V CDR1 and CDR2: MNHNY, SVGAGI (reference sequence). Trimming shortened V by 6 bases and J by 1 base, and 28 bases separated the two germline ends. The CDR3 covers 20 residues. CDR3 in amino acids: CASSSFYARQRRLSGNTIYF. DNA for the CDR3: TGTGCCAGCAGCTCCTTCTATGCTAGACAGAGAAGGTTGTCTGGAAACACCATATATTTT.

This chain connects TRBV3-1 (or the pseudogene TRBV3-2) to TRBJ1-6, with 9 positions matching TRBD1. The CDR3 sequence is 15 residues long. Germline assignment: CDR1 LGHDT and CDR2 YNNKEL (reference sequence). J lost 2 bases, V lost 4 bases, and 0 bases had no gene match. The CDR3 DNA follows: TGTGCCAGCAGCCGGGACAGGGCCTATAATTCACCCCTCCACTTT. Its translation is CASSRDRAYNSPLHF.

This rearrangement joins TRBV3-1 (or the pseudogene TRBV3-2) to TRBJ2-1; D gene unclear. Deletions cut 2 bases from V and 9 bases from J, with 8 bases between. This CDR3 has 12 amino acids. Germline V gives CDR1 LGHDT, CDR2 YNNKEL (reference sequence). The chain's CDR3 is CASSQLSGEQFF. DNA of the CDR3: TGTGCCAGCAGCCAATTGAGTGGTGAGCAGTTCTTC.

This clone was recorded a few times. The J gene is TRBJ2-7, the V gene TRBV2, with a tentative D call TRBD2 (5 bases). Germline V gives CDR1 SNHLY, CDR2 FYNNEI. Trimming shortened V by 7 bases and J by 1 base, and 11 bases separated the two germline ends. This CDR3 is 13 amino acids long. The chain's CDR3 is CASTLDSSYEQYF. CDR3 bases: TGTGCCAGCACGTTGGACTCATCCTACGAGCAGTACTTC.

V is TRBV9 and J is TRBJ2-7, with 8 bases aligning to TRBD2. The CDR3 extends over 14 amino acids. J lost 3 bases, V lost 0 bases, and 2 bases had no gene match. In germline, CDR1 is SGDLS, CDR2 YYNGEE. CDR3 bases: TGTGCCAGCAGCGTAGCTGGGACTAGCTACGAGCAGTACTTC. Protein sequence: CASSVAGTSYEQYF.

J is TRBJ1-6 and V is TRBV5-1; no clear D. Germline loops: CDR1 SGHRS, CDR2 YFSETQ. With 4 bases removed from V and 1 base from J, the gap between germline ends came to 9 bases. This CDR3 spans 15 amino acids. CDR3 DNA sequence: TGCGCCAGCAGCCCAGGAGGGTCCTATAATTCACCCCTCCACTTT. Translation gives CASSPGGSYNSPLHF. Full variable domain (missing parts from reference TRBV5-1 and TRBJ1-6): KAGVTQTPRYLIKTRGQQVTLSCSPISGHRSVSWYQQTPGQGLQFLFEYFSETQRNKGNFPGRFSGRQFSNSRSEMNVSTLELGDSALYLCASSPGGSYNSPLHFGNGTRLTVT.

This clone is a singleton in its sample. The rearrangement links TRBV9 to TRBJ1-6, with D hard to call. Trimming took off 6 bases at V and 7 bases at J, with 17 bases between the two ends. The CDR3 covers 15 residues. Germline loops: CDR1 SGDLS, CDR2 YYNGEE. CDR3 sequence reads: CASNNNGLVNSPLHF. The CDR3 nucleotides read TGTGCCAGCAACAATAACGGACTCGTCAATTCACCCCTCCACTTT.

The chain is built from TRBV10-3 and TRBJ1-5, with D perhaps matching TRBD1 (5 bases). Trimming removed 8 bases at V and 5 bases at J, with 13 bases between. CDR1 and CDR2 (germline): ENHRY, SYGVKD. The length of the CDR3 is 13 residues. CDR3 amino acids: CAISRGSDQPQHF. The CDR3, as DNA: TGTGCCATCTCAAGGGGATCAGATCAGCCCCAGCATTTT.

This rearrangement joins TRBV18 to TRBJ1-2; 9 bases agree with TRBD1. Trimming removed 5 bases from V and 6 bases from J; junction bases left unmatched: 19. CDR1 and CDR2 from the germline V gene are KGHSH and LQKENI. CDR3 length equals 18 residues. This chain's CDR3 is CASSADRGGAPLKDGYTF. CDR3 in DNA: TGTGCCAGCTCAGCGGACAGGGGAGGAGCCCCCCTTAAGGATGGCTACACCTTC.

This clone has only one observation. This chain's CDR3 is CASSEGGRSNQPQHF. DNA for the CDR3: TGTGCCAGTAGCGAGGGGGGGAGGAGCAATCAGCCCCAGCATTTT. The chain is built from TRBV19 and TRBJ1-5, with D possibly TRBD1 on 6 matching bases. Between the trimmed V and J ends, which lost 6 bases and 1 base, there was a span of 13 bases. The CDR3 contains 15 residues. Looked up from germline, CDR1 is LNHDA and CDR2 is SQIVND (reference sequence).

The V gene is TRBV14, the J gene TRBJ2-1; 9 bases map to TRBD1. Germline loops: CDR1 SGHDN, CDR2 FVKESK. The CDR3 length is 14 residues. The V segment lost 6 bases and the J segment 7 bases; nucleotides outside the gene matches: 7. Written as DNA, the CDR3 is TGTGCCAGCAGTCGGGACAGGGTCCGTAATGAGCAGTTCTTC. Translation: CASSRDRVRNEQFF.

This clone was observed once. The chain joins TRBV6-5 to TRBJ2-1, with a possible D match to TRBD1 (6 bases). Between the trimmed V and J ends, which lost 3 bases and 7 bases, there was a span of 16 bases. The germline V gene has CDR1 MNHEY and CDR2 SVGAGI. There are 15 residues in the CDR3. Here the CDR3 reads CASSYGGSRGNEQFF. The CDR3, as DNA: TGTGCCAGCAGTTATGGTGGGAGCAGGGGAAATGAGCAGTTCTTC.

The genes are TRBV18 and TRBJ1-2; no definite D call. V shed 2 bases and J shed 7 bases, with 20 bases lying between them. This CDR3 is built from 16 residues. Germline V CDR1 and CDR2: KGHSH, LQKENI. This chain's CDR3 is CASSPDRVVARGGYTF. The CDR3 DNA is TGTGCCAGCTCACCAGATCGAGTTGTGGCCCGGGGTGGCTACACCTTC.

The chain combines TRBV30 with TRBJ1-1; 9 positions agree with TRBD1. The CDR3 contains 13 residues. Germline V gives CDR1 GTSNPN, CDR2 SVGIG (reference sequence). Trimming at V came to 4 bases and at J to 1 base, leaving 1 base not matched to a gene. CDR3 in DNA: TGTGCCTGGAAGGACAGGGGGAACACTGAAGCTTTCTTT. As protein: CAWKDRGNTEAFF.

The chain links TRBV11-2 to TRBJ2-7, with D perhaps matching TRBD1 (5 bases). The V and J ends lost 0 bases and 2 bases respectively, with 8 bases between them. Germline CDR1 reads SGHAT; CDR2 reads FQNNGV. This CDR3 is built from 14 residues. The CDR3 DNA reads as TGTGCCAGCAGCTTAGATAGCAGGGCCTACGAGCAGTACTTC. This gives the protein CASSLDSRAYEQYF.

This chain's CDR3 is CASSFEEGAFGNNEQFF. For the CDR3, the DNA is TGTGCCAGCAGCTTTGAGGAGGGTGCATTCGGGAACAATGAGCAGTTCTTC. The rearrangement joins TRBV12-1 to TRBJ2-1; the table's D call TRBD2 went unverified against the DNA. TRBV12-1 is tagged as a pseudogene. The length of the CDR3 is 17 residues.

This clone was detected a few times. The genes are TRBV7-2 and TRBJ2-7; possible D gene TRBD2, 6 bases. The CDR3 sequence is 13 residues long. Trimming shortened V by 3 bases and J by 2 bases, and 8 bases separated the two germline ends. Germline V CDR1 and CDR2: SGHTA, FQGNSA. The CDR3 DNA reads as TGTGCCAGCAGCTTCCGGGGGACCTACGAGCAGTACTTC. Translated: CASSFRGTYEQYF.

J is TRBJ1-4 and V is TRBV11-2, with a tentative D call TRBD1 (6 bases). CDR1 is SGHAT and CDR2 is FQNNGV in the germline V gene. The CDR3 extends over 14 amino acids. V was clipped by 2 bases and J by 5 bases, with 9 bases between them. The CDR3 sequence is CASSLLGANEKLFF. DNA of the CDR3: TGTGCCAGCAGCTTACTGGGGGCGAATGAAAAACTGTTTTTT. Drawing the rest from reference TRBV11-2 and TRBJ1-4, the complete variable domain is EAGVAQSPRYKIIEKRQSVAFWCNPISGHATLYWYQQILGQGPKLLIQFQNNGVVDDSQLPKDRFSAERLKGVDSTLKIQPAKLEDSAVYLCASSLLGANEKLFFGSGTQLSVL.

V is TRBV7-8 and J is TRBJ2-7; 8 nucleotides align to TRBD1. CDR1 is SGHVS, CDR2 FQNEAQ, per germline. V trimming: 5 bases; J trimming: 4 bases; junction bases outside the gene matches: 7. The CDR3 is 14 amino acids. CDR3 loop: CASSPPDRGYEQYF. CDR3 in DNA: TGTGCCAGCAGCCCCCCCGACAGGGGATACGAGCAGTACTTC.

This chain links TRBV15 with TRBJ1-4; the D is unclear. CDR3 length equals 15 residues. Trimming left V 5 bases short and J 7 bases short, with 17 bases between. CDR1 is LNHNV and CDR2 is YYDKDF in the germline V gene (reference sequence). The chain's CDR3 is CATSGQRTVGEKLFF. CDR3 nucleotide sequence: TGTGCCACCAGCGGCCAGAGGACTGTAGGTGAAAAACTGTTTTTT.

J is TRBJ2-7 and V is TRBV10-3, with D possibly matching TRBD1 (6 bases). Trimming pared 6 bases from V and 2 bases from J, leaving 17 bases between. CDR1 and CDR2 (germline): ENHRY, SYGVKD. The CDR3 runs 15 residues. The DNA for the CDR3 is TGTGCCATCAGGGACAGTAAAAAATCAACCTACGAGCAGTACTTC. Amino acids: CAIRDSKKSTYEQYF.

CDR3 loop: CASSDPRGNTQYF. CDR3 bases: TGCGCCAGCAGTGACCCCCGCGGGAATACGCAGTATTTT. V gene TRBV5-1 combines with J gene TRBJ2-3; possibly TRBD2 for D (6 bases). The V gene lost 5 bases and the J gene lost 7 bases, with 14 bases spanning the gap. The germline V gene encodes CDR1 SGHRS and CDR2 YFSETQ. The CDR3 sequence is 13 residues long.

The chain combines TRBV11-2 with TRBJ2-5, with 7 bases aligning to TRBD1. CDR3 size: 15 residues. Germline assignment: CDR1 SGHAT and CDR2 FQNNGV. V lost 11 bases and J lost 7; bases outside the gene matches: 19. This chain's CDR3 is CASPPNSGSGGTQYF. CDR3 DNA sequence: TGTGCCTCCCCGCCAAATTCGGGTTCAGGGGGGACCCAGTACTTC.

V is TRBV11-3 and J is TRBJ2-5; TRBD1 aligns across 11 bases. In germline, CDR1 is SGHNT, CDR2 YENEEA. The CDR3 length is 15 residues. The V and J ends lost 4 bases and 5 bases, in that order; junction bases with no gene match: 6. CDR3 residues: CASSSGQGEGETQYF. CDR3 bases: TGTGCCAGCAGCTCGGGACAGGGGGAAGGGGAGACCCAGTACTTC.